This T cell receptor (beta chain) originates from a study of graft-versus-host responses after intestinal transplantation. Whole-study context: Recipients uniformly received anti-thymocyte globulin induction, followed by tacrolimus and steroids for approximately 3 years. General study points: Declines in HvG clones occurring early post-transplant were associated with peak circulating GvH clone levels. Graft-donor T cell macrochimerism coincided with high graft-versus-host to host-versus-graft clonal ratios in allografts.

On this clone itself: As yet, its antigen is unknown.

The table came from immunoSEQ multiplex PCR; TCRdb's copy has only in-frame clones and leaves some out. The profile covers 90,000 to 120,000 clones, with around 90% appearing a single time and over 0.6% taken by the ten largest. Germline V lookup: CDR1 MNHEY, CDR2 SVGAGI. The CDR3 runs to 15 residues. V was cut by 3 bases and J by 4 bases, with 15 bases left in between. This TCR was sampled from a human donor who was the organ donor for an intestinal transplant. The V gene is TRBV6-5, the J gene TRBJ1-1; no firm D call. The specimen was unstimulated CD4+ T cells sorted from spleen or lymph node cells, collected before transplant. The CDR3 DNA is TGTGCCAGCAGTTATGAGCGGGCAGGAAGCACTGAAGCTTTCTTT. Translating gives CASSYERAGSTEAFF.